This passage covers 9 T cell receptor beta chains from one sample sequenced in a study of response to subunit inactivated influenza vaccine. From the RT-PCR reads, TCRdb called clonotypes with MiXCR, one entry per CDR3 protein. The profile shows about 700,000 distinct CDR3 sequences, 12% to 15% of them singletons. Sequenced material: PBMCs from blood, taken 14 to 15 days before vaccination. The receptors stem from a man aged 50 to 59 who received an inactivated influenza vaccine.

The rearrangement links TRBV15 to TRBJ1-1, with D perhaps matching TRBD1 (6 bases). The germline CDR1 and CDR2 sequences are LNHNV and YYDKDF (reference sequence). The CDR3 covers 16 residues. The V end lost 5 bases, the J end lost 5 bases, and 21 bases lay between the germline ends. Here the CDR3 DNA reads TGTGCCACCAGCCTAAGCCGCCTTACAGGGTTTACTGAAGCTTTCTTT. It encodes CATSLSRLTGFTEAFF.

This clonotype showed up just once. The chain has TRBV15 and TRBJ1-1; D unclear. Trimming stripped 5 bases from V and 1 base from J, with 8 bases between. This CDR3 comprises 13 residues. Germline CDR1 LNHNV, CDR2 YYDKDF (reference sequence). CDR3 sequence reads: CATSYRGNTEAFF. CDR3 bases: TGTGCCACCAGCTACCGCGGGAACACTGAAGCTTTCTTT. Complete variable domain (other parts from reference TRBV15 and TRBJ1-1): DAMVIQNPRYQVTQFGKPVTLSCSQTLNHNVMYWYQQKSSQAPKLLFHYYDKDFNNEADTPDNFQSRRPNTSFCFLDIRSPGLGDTAMYLCATSYRGNTEAFFGQGTRLTVV.

V gene TRBV7-6 combines with J gene TRBJ1-2; D call uncertain. Germline lookup yields CDR1 SGHVS and CDR2 FNYEAQ. Trimming stripped 5 bases from V and 7 bases from J, with 2 bases between. The CDR3 is made up of 9 amino acids. The CDR3 is CASSSGYTF. CDR3 bases: TGTGCCAGCAGCAGTGGCTACACCTTC.

This clonotype came up a few times. V usage is TRBV30 and J usage is TRBJ1-1, with D tentatively TRBD1 (6 bases). The CDR3 spans 15 residues. Trimming cost V 2 bases and J 5 bases, with 18 bases left between them. Looked up from germline, CDR1 is GTSNPN and CDR2 is SVGIG (reference sequence). This CDR3 reads CAWSKPGHPWTEAFF. The CDR3 bases are TGTGCCTGGAGTAAACCGGGACACCCGTGGACTGAAGCTTTCTTT.

This clonotype was detected a few times. The chain has TRBV5-4 and TRBJ2-2; D may correspond to TRBD1 or TRBD2 (6 bases each). The germline V and J ends were trimmed by 2 bases and 3 bases, with 11 bases remaining between them. CDR3 length: 15 residues. Per the germline V gene, CDR1 is SGHNT and CDR2 is YYREEE (reference sequence). The CDR3 DNA reads as TGTGCCAGCAGCTTAGGGGGGCGGCACACCGGGGAGCTGTTTTTT. It specifies CASSLGGRHTGELFF.

The V and J genes are TRBV11-2 and TRBJ1-4; D is unresolved. Trimming removed 3 bases at V and 10 bases at J, with 15 bases between. The CDR3 is 14 amino acids. The germline gives CDR1 SGHAT, CDR2 FQNNGV. The CDR3 DNA is TGTGCCAGCAGCTTCACTAGGAGTGGAGGAAAACTGTTTTTT. Encoded protein: CASSFTRSGGKLFF.

The chain is built from TRBV5-5 and TRBJ2-1, with no clear D. Germline V gene data show CDR1 as SGHKS and CDR2 as YYEKEE (reference sequence). Between the trimmed V and J ends, which lost 7 bases and 9 bases, there was a span of 20 bases. The CDR3 consists of 14 residues. The CDR3 DNA is TGTGCCAGCCACCATCCGAGTCAAGGTGGTGAGCAGTTCTTC. Its protein product is CASHHPSQGGEQFF.

This clonotype showed up just a few times. V is TRBV4-1 and J is TRBJ1-2, with 8 bases that match TRBD1. The CDR3 extends over 13 amino acids. Germline assignment: CDR1 MGHRA and CDR2 YSYEKL. With V trimmed by 5 bases and J by 4 bases, 3 bases remained unmatched. CDR3 DNA sequence: TGCGCCAGCAGCGACAGGGGCAGCTATGGCTACACCTTC. Protein sequence: CASSDRGSYGYTF.

The chain links TRBV6-2 or TRBV6-3 to TRBJ2-7; the match to TRBD2 covers 8 bases. This CDR3 has 20 amino acids. J gave up 5 bases and V 7 bases, and 28 bases lay outside the gene matches. Germline values: CDR1 MNHEY, CDR2 SVGEGT. The CDR3 loop is CASTHGGGVRQGALKHEQYF. CDR3 sequence (DNA): TGTGCCAGCACCCACGGGGGGGGCGTGAGACAAGGTGCATTGAAACACGAGCAGTACTTC.